The clone carrying this T cell receptor beta chain was detected a few times. The data derive from a study of cytomegalovirus exposure and HLA in healthy donors. V shed 5 bases, J shed 8 bases, and the junction held 7 bases outside the gene matches. Germline V CDR1 and CDR2: MNHEY, SVGAGI. There are 15 residues in the CDR3. 13 Jbeta primers and 60 Vbeta primers were used for the PCR. Sequencing was performed with immunoSEQ multiplex PCR; in TCRdb, only in-frame clones are kept and a portion is missing. The table has more than 85,000 clones, approximately 80% seen once. J is TRBJ2-1 and V is TRBV6-5, with 12 bases identical to TRBD2. Sample: PBMCs. This sequence was found in a young man in good health and CMV-seronegative. DNA of the CDR3: TGTGCCAGCAGTAACCTAGCGGGGGGGCTAGATGAGCAGTTCTTC. Translating gives CASSNLAGGLDEQFF.